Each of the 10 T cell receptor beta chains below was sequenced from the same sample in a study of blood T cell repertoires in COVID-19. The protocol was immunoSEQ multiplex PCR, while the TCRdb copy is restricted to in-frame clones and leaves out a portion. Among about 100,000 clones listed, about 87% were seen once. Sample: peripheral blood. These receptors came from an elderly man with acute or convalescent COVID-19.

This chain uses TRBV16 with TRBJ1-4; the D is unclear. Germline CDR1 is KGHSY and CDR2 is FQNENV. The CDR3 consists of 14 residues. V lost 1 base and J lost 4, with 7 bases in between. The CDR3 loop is CASSQFSLNEKLFF. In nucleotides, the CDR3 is TGTGCCAGCAGCCAATTCAGTCTTAATGAAAAACTGTTTTTT.

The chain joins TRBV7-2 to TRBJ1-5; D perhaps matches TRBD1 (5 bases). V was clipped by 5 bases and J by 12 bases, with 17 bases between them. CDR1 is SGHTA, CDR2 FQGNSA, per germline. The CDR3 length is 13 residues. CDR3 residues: CASSLTVTGDQHF. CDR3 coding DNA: TGTGCCAGCAGCCTGACCGTCACAGGAGACCAGCATTTT.

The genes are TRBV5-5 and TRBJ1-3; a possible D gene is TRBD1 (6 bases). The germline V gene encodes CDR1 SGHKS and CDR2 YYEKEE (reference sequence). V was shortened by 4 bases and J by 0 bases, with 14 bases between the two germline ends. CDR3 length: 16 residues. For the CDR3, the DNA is TGTGCCAGCAGCACGGACAGTCCCTTCTCTGGAAACACCATATATTTT. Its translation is CASSTDSPFSGNTIYF. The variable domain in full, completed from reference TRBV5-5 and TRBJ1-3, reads DAGVTQSPTHLIKTRGQQVTLRCSPISGHKSVSWYQQVLGQGPQFIFQYYEKEERGRGNFPDRFSARQFPNYSSELNVNALLLGDSALYLCASSTDSPFSGNTIYFGEGSWLTVV.

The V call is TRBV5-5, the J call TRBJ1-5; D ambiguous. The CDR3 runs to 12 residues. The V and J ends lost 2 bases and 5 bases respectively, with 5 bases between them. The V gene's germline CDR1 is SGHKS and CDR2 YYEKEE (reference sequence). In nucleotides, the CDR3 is TGTGCCAGCAGCTTCGAGGATCAGCCCCAGCATTTT. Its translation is CASSFEDQPQHF.

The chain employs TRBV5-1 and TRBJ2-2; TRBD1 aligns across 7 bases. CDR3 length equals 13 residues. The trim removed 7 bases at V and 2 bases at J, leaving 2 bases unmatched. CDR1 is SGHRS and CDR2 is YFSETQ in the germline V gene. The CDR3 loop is CASGTVNTGELFF. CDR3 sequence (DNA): TGCGCCAGCGGGACAGTTAACACCGGGGAGCTGTTTTTT. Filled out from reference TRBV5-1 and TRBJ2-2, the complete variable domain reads KAGVTQTPRYLIKTRGQQVTLSCSPISGHRSVSWYQQTPGQGLQFLFEYFSETQRNKGNFPGRFSGRQFSNSRSEMNVSTLELGDSALYLCASGTVNTGELFFGEGSRLTVL.

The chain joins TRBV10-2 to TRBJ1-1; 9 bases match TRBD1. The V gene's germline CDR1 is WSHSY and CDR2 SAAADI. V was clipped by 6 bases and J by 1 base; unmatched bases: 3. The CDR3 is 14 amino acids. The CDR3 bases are TGCGCCAGCAGCATGACAGGGGGGAACACTGAAGCTTTCTTT. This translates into CASSMTGGNTEAFF.

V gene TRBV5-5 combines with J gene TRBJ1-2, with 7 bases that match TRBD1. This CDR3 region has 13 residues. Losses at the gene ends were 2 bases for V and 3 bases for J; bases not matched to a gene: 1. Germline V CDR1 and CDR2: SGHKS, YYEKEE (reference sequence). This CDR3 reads CASSLTGDYGYTF. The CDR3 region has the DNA TGTGCCAGCAGCTTAACAGGGGACTATGGCTACACCTTC.

The CDR3 spells CASSTSLAGAGSEQYF. DNA for the CDR3: TGCGCCAGCAGCACTTCCCTAGCGGGGGCCGGAAGCGAGCAGTACTTC. The chain combines TRBV5-1 with TRBJ2-7; 10 nucleotides align to TRBD2. CDR1 and CDR2 from the germline V gene are SGHRS and YFSETQ. J lost 6 bases, V lost 4 bases, and 13 bases had no gene match. The CDR3 consists of 16 residues.

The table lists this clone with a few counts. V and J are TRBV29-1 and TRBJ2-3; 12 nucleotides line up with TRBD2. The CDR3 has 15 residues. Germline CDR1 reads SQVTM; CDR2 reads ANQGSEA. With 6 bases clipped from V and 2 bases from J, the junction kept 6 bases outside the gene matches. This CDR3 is CSVTGLAGSTDTQYF. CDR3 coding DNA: TGCAGCGTCACCGGACTAGCGGGATCCACAGATACGCAGTATTTT.

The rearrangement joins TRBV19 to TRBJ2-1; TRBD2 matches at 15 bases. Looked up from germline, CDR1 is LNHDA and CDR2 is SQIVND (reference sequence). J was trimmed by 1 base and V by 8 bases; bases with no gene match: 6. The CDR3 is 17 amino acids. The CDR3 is CASCGLAGGRSYNEQFF. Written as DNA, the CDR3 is TGTGCCAGTTGTGGACTAGCGGGAGGGAGGTCCTACAATGAGCAGTTCTTC. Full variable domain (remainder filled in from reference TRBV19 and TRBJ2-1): DGGITQSPKYLFRKEGQNVTLSCEQNLNHDAMYWYRQDPGQGLRLIYYSQIVNDFQKGDIAEGYSVSREKKESFPLTVTSAQKNPTAFYLCASCGLAGGRSYNEQFFGPGTRLTVL.